This T cell receptor (beta chain) was identified during a study of monozygotic twins with inflammatory bowel disease. This CDR3 contains 16 residues. The germline CDR1 and CDR2 sequences are KGHDR and SFDVKD. Notes on this clonotype: The antigen remains undetermined.

There were roughly 4,000 ng of total RNA used for each TCR library. For each CDR3 protein, TCRdb gives one entry from its re-call of the 5' RACE reads, without DNA. The sample is made up of about 160,000 distinct CDR3 sequences, and the top ten hold more than 2.5% of it. Study-level results: With inverse Simpson as the measure, TCRbeta diversity was lower in IBD patients than in healthy co-twins.

The sequence was collected from a human donor with ulcerative colitis or Crohn's disease, or a healthy co-twin of an affected twin (not recorded which). The sequenced material came from blood. The chain recombines TRBV24-1 with TRBJ2-5; TCRdb lists TRBD1, though no DNA is available to test this call. The CDR3: CPTSEHETGQGETQYF.